Listed below are T cell receptor beta chains from one sample, sequenced in a study of CD8+ T cells in alopecia areata. The protocol was immunoSEQ multiplex PCR, while the TCRdb copy is restricted to in-frame clones and leaves out a portion. Counted here are about 140,000 clones, around 87% occurring once; the ten biggest clones make up 13%. The sequencing used CD8+ T cells sorted from blood, collected at week 4, from a patient treated with tofacitinib. Receptors originate from a human donor with alopecia areata. The CDR3 runs from the conserved cysteine through the conserved F or W. Each record gives: V gene, D gene, clone size, J gene, CDR3 DNA, CDR3 protein. A D gene is named only where the DNA matches it firmly. Clone size is given for some rows only: seen once, a few or many times, or a class if the clone is expanded.

TRBV6-6	.	.	TRBJ2-3	TGTGCCAGCAGGCTCACAGATACGCAGTATTTT	CASRLTDTQYF
TRBV25-1	.	.	TRBJ2-5	TGTGCCAGCAGTCCTGGATGGGAGACCCAGTACTTC	CASSPGWETQYF
TRBV15	.	.	TRBJ2-7	TGTGCCACCAGCAGAGAGGGGGAAAGTTACGAGCAGTACTTC	CATSREGESYEQYF
TRBV19	.	.	TRBJ2-1	TGTGCCAGTAGTACCGACAGATTTTGGAGTGAGCAGTTCTTC	CASSTDRFWSEQFF
TRBV5-6	TRBD1	.	TRBJ2-7	TGTGCCAGCAGCTTGGAGGACAGGGGATACGAGCAGTACTTC	CASSLEDRGYEQYF
TRBV6-5	TRBD1	.	TRBJ1-2	TGTGCCAGCAGTCCGGGACAGGGCGACTATGGCTACACCTTC	CASSPGQGDYGYTF
TRBV7-8	.	.	TRBJ1-2	TGTGCCAGCAGCTTGGACGGTGGCTACACCTTC	CASSLDGGYTF
TRBV7-2	.	.	TRBJ1-5	TGTGCCAGCAGCGACATTAGCAATCAGCCCCAGCATTTT	CASSDISNQPQHF
TRBV29-1	.	once	TRBJ2-6	TGCAGCGTTGAAGAAGGAACAGTAGGCTCTGGGGCCAACGTCCTGACTTTC	CSVEEGTVGSGANVLTF
TRBV5-1	TRBD1	.	TRBJ2-3	TGCGCCAGCAGCCCAGGACAGGGGGGCGCAGATACGCAGTATTTT	CASSPGQGGADTQYF
TRBV7-3	.	once	TRBJ2-1	TGTGCCAGCAGCTTAATTGGGGGCGTCTACAATGAGCAGTTCTTC	CASSLIGGVYNEQFF
TRBV29-1	.	.	TRBJ1-5	TGCAGGGGTCGGCCCCAGCATTTT	CRGRPQHF
TRBV9	.	.	TRBJ2-7	TGTGCCAGCAGCGTATGGGCTAGCAGCGACGAGCAGTACTTC	CASSVWASSDEQYF
TRBV29-1	TRBD2	once	TRBJ2-7	TGCAGCGTTGAGGGAGTTGTTAGCGGGGGGGACTCCTACGAGCAGTACTTC	CSVEGVVSGGDSYEQYF
TRBV6-5	TRBD1	.	TRBJ2-5	TGTGCCAGCAGCGGACAGGGGATTGGAGAGACCCAGTACTTC	CASSGQGIGETQYF
TRBV2	.	.	TRBJ2-2	TGTGCCAGCAGGGGTGGGGGACCCTGGAACACCGGGGAGCTGTTTTTT	CASRGGGPWNTGELFF
TRBV7-2	.	.	TRBJ2-1	TGTGCCAGCAGCCACTCCCCTCCCAATGAGCAGTTCTTC	CASSHSPPNEQFF
TRBV5-4	.	.	TRBJ2-5	TGTGCCAGCAGCTTGGTTGGCGCAGAGACCCAGTACTTC	CASSLVGAETQYF
TRBV9	TRBD2	.	TRBJ2-1	TGTGCCAGCAGCATCGGGGGGAATGAGCAGTTCTTC	CASSIGGNEQFF
TRBV19	TRBD1	.	TRBJ1-2	TGTGCCAGTAGTAAGGATCGGACAGGGTGGTACGGCTACACCTTC	CASSKDRTGWYGYTF
TRBV6-1	TRBD2	.	TRBJ2-7	TGTGCCAGCAGAGGGGCGGGAGCCTACGAGCAGTACTTC	CASRGAGAYEQYF
TRBV7-9	.	.	TRBJ2-7	TGTGCCAGCAGCTTAGCCAACTACGAGCAGTACTTC	CASSLANYEQYF
TRBV4-1	.	.	TRBJ1-1	TGCGCCAGCAGCCAAGATCGAGGTGCAGCTGAAGCTTTCTTT	CASSQDRGAAEAFF
TRBV7-2	.	.	TRBJ2-1	TGTGCCAGCAGCGTTCTCTCGAGCTCCTACAATGAGCAGTTCTTC	CASSVLSSSYNEQFF
TRBV2	.	.	TRBJ2-7	TGTGCCAGCAGTGAAGCGCCCTACGAGCAGTACTTC	CASSEAPYEQYF
TRBV6-1	.	.	TRBJ2-7	TGTGCCAGCAGTTCTACTCGGGACTACGAGCAGTACTTC	CASSSTRDYEQYF
TRBV6-1	TRBD1	.	TRBJ2-6	TGTGCCAGCAGGGAACAACGCTGGGACAGGAACTCTGGGGCCAACGTCCTGACTTTC	CASREQRWDRNSGANVLTF
TRBV7-9	.	.	TRBJ2-3	TGTGCCAGCAGCTTAGGTGAGGGGAGCACAGATACGCAGTATTTT	CASSLGEGSTDTQYF
TRBV29-1	.	.	TRBJ2-3	TGCAGCGTTGAAGGGGGCGCGCGGAACGCCGATACGCAGTATTTT	CSVEGGARNADTQYF
TRBV27	.	.	TRBJ1-1	TGTGCCAGCAGCTTCCTCCCGACACGACCGAGGCGGGACACTGAAGCTTTCTTT	CASSFLPTRPRRDTEAFF
TRBV14	.	.	TRBJ2-3	TGTGCCAGCAGCCAAGAAGCAGATCCAGATACGCAGTATTTT	CASSQEADPDTQYF
TRBV27	TRBD1	.	TRBJ1-4	TGTGCCAGCAGAGTGACAGGGGAGGTAGAAAAACTGTTTTTT	CASRVTGEVEKLFF
TRBV4-1	TRBD2	.	TRBJ2-5	TGCGCCAGCAGCCCCGGGACTAGCGGGAGCTTGAGCGTTAGGGAGACCCAGTACTTC	CASSPGTSGSLSVRETQYF
TRBV13	.	.	TRBJ1-3	TGTGCCAGCAGCGAGGGACAAATTAGCAACACCATATATTTT	CASSEGQISNTIYF
TRBV7-6	.	.	TRBJ2-7	TGTGCCAGCAGCTTAGGAGAGGCGGGGGCGGACTACGAGCAGTACTTC	CASSLGEAGADYEQYF
TRBV27	.	few	TRBJ2-6	TGTGCCAGCAGTTTATCCGGGGCCAACGTCCTGACTTTC	CASSLSGANVLTF
TRBV19	TRBD2	.	TRBJ2-1	TGTGCCAGTAGTGGAGGACTAGCCGATGAGCAGTTCTTC	CASSGGLADEQFF
TRBV10-1	.	.	TRBJ2-4	TGCGCCAGCAGTGACCGGGACACCAAAAACATTCAGTACTTC	CASSDRDTKNIQYF
TRBV6-1	.	.	TRBJ2-7	TGTGCCATCGGACAGAGACACTCCTACGAGCAGTACTTC	CAIGQRHSYEQYF
TRBV2	TRBD1	once	TRBJ1-2	TGTGCCAGCAGCGACAGGGGACCCACCTGGGACTATGGCTACACCTTC	CASSDRGPTWDYGYTF
TRBV25-1	TRBD2	.	TRBJ2-1	TGTGCCAGCAGGGCCGCTAGCGGGATATCCTACAATGAGCAGTTCTTC	CASRAASGISYNEQFF